The 16 T cell receptor beta chains below come from one sample, sequenced in a study of T cells in Graves' hyperthyroidism and ophthalmopathy. Amplified TCR beta CDR3 regions derived from RNA transcripts. When the TCR CDR3 underwent first-round RT-PCR, the HTBI primer set was used. TCRdb reprocessed the multiplex PCR reads via MiXCR and lists one record per CDR3 protein. The sample records over 500,000 distinct CDR3 sequences, roughly 18% being singletons. Sample: blood. Every receptor here comes from a woman aged 18-29 years with Graves' ophthalmopathy.

On this clonotype itself: A much larger clone lies a single base off, so this may be a read error. J is TRBJ2-5 and V is TRBV15; 13 bases agree with TRBD2. CDR3 size: 16 residues. Germline CDR1 LNHNV, CDR2 YYDKDF (reference sequence). The CDR3 sequence is CATSSRLAGGGEPQYF. The CDR3 nucleotides are TGTGCCACCAGCAGCCGACTAGCGGGAGGAGGAGAGCCCCAGTACTTC.

Here the CDR3 reads CASSLVGFKETQYF. DNA for the CDR3: TGTGCCAGCAGCTTAGTGGGGTTTAAAGAGACCCAGTACTTC. This chain connects TRBV13 to TRBJ2-5; no clear D. Germline V gives CDR1 PRHDT, CDR2 FYEKMQ (reference sequence). The CDR3 has 14 amino acids. Trimming cost V 1 base and J 3 bases, with 9 bases left between them.

V gene TRBV24-1 combines with J gene TRBJ2-1; TRBD1 or TRBD2 may be the D gene (6 bases each). V was clipped by 2 bases and J by 13 bases, with 11 bases between them. CDR1 KGHDR and CDR2 SFDVKD come from the germline V gene. The CDR3 is made up of 12 amino acids. Here the CDR3 reads CATSDSHGGQFF. In DNA form, the CDR3 reads TGTGCCACCAGTGATTCCCACGGGGGCCAGTTCTTC.

This clonotype was picked up many times. The chain recombines TRBV5-4 with TRBJ2-3, with D tentatively TRBD2 (5 bases). The length of the CDR3 is 15 residues. Trimming removed 2 bases from V and 2 bases from J, with 12 bases in between. Germline V gene data show CDR1 as SGHNT and CDR2 as YYREEE (reference sequence). CDR3 sequence: CASSFRGSSTDTQYF. Written as DNA, the CDR3 is TGTGCCAGCAGCTTTAGAGGGAGTTCCACAGATACGCAGTATTTT.

On this clonotype itself: Mismatch with germline at one junction end may stem from a read error. CDR3 region: CAGSLWTGGGGADGEQFF. The CDR3 region has the DNA TGTGCCGGCAGCTTATGGACAGGGGGCGGGGGGGCCGACGGTGAGCAGTTCTTC. V usage is TRBV7-2 and J usage is TRBJ2-1; TRBD1 matches 11 bases. There are 18 residues in the CDR3. Germline CDR1 is SGHTA and CDR2 is FQGNSA.

This clonotype was seen at least ten times. The DNA of the CDR3 is TGTGCCAGCTCCCTAGGGACAGACATTAACTATGGCTACACCTTC. It codes for CASSLGTDINYGYTF. V usage is TRBV18 and J usage is TRBJ1-2; 7 bases match TRBD1. The CDR3 extends over 15 amino acids. Trimming cost V 6 bases and J 1 base; bases outside gene matches: 8. CDR1 and CDR2 from the germline V gene are KGHSH and LQKENI.

This clonotype occurred a few times. The chain has TRBV7-9 and TRBJ2-7; 8 bases are shared with TRBD1. The ends lost 1 base at V and 5 bases at J; junction bases unmatched: 7. The germline gives CDR1 SEHNR, CDR2 FQNEAQ (reference sequence). This CDR3 has 15 residues. This CDR3 reads CASSLDHGQGHEQYF. CDR3 bases: TGTGCCAGCAGCTTAGACCACGGACAGGGCCACGAGCAGTACTTC.

Concerning this clonotype: This may arise from a read error, as a much more abundant clone is one base away. The genes are TRBV10-3 and TRBJ1-5; D is ambiguous. Trimming cost V 3 bases and J 1 base, with 13 bases left between them. The CDR3 sequence is 16 residues long. CDR1 and CDR2 from the germline V gene are ENHRY and SYGVKD. The CDR3 DNA reads TGTGCCATCAGTGAATGGAAGGGATCGAGCAATCAGCCCCAGCATTTT. Its protein is CAISEWKGSSNQPQHF.

This clonotype was seen only a few times. The rearrangement links TRBV27 to TRBJ1-1, with D possibly matching TRBD1 (5 bases). Germline values: CDR1 MNHEY, CDR2 SMNVEV (reference sequence). There are 16 residues in the CDR3. The germline V and J ends were trimmed by 4 bases and 1 base, with 16 bases remaining between them. The CDR3 spells CASSSPIRRGNTEAFF. As DNA, the CDR3 is TGTGCCAGCAGTTCGCCTATCAGGAGGGGGAACACTGAAGCTTTCTTT.

This clonotype was counted many times. Its ends do not fully match the called genes, so a read error is possible. The chain combines TRBV7-9 with TRBJ1-1; D not certain. Germline V gene sequence: CDR1 SEHNR, CDR2 FQNEAQ (reference sequence). The CDR3 spans 17 residues. The CDR3 coding sequence is TGTGCCAGCAGCTCCGGACCCTTATATAGGGAGAACTCTGAAGCTTTCTTT. Translated: CASSSGPLYRENSEAFF.

The table lists this clonotype with many counts. The rearrangement joins TRBV2 to TRBJ1-1; TRBD1 agrees at 12 bases. From germline, CDR1 is SNHLY and CDR2 FYNNEI. Trimming at V came to 3 bases and at J to 5 bases, leaving 10 bases not matched to a gene. The CDR3 runs 17 residues. The CDR3 DNA is TGTGCCAGCAGTGACCCGGGACAGGGGGCACTGAGAACTGAAGCTTTCTTT. Amino acids: CASSDPGQGALRTEAFF.

The V gene is TRBV9, the J gene TRBJ1-1; 8 bases are shared with TRBD1. The V segment lost 4 bases and the J segment 6 bases; nucleotides outside the gene matches: 11. From germline, CDR1 is SGDLS and CDR2 YYNGEE. This CDR3 has 15 amino acids. CDR3 region: CASSPTGQGIAEAFF. For the CDR3, the DNA is TGTGCCAGCAGCCCCACCGGACAGGGAATTGCTGAAGCTTTCTTT.

This chain connects TRBV4-3 to TRBJ1-2; D remains ambiguous. V dropped 0 bases and J dropped 4 bases, with 9 bases sitting between them. CDR1 LGHNA and CDR2 YSLEER come from the germline V gene. This CDR3 spans 14 amino acids. The CDR3 DNA reads TGCGCCAGCAGCCAAGAGAGGGTCTCCTATGGCTACACCTTC. Translating it yields CASSQERVSYGYTF.

This clonotype has ten or more counts. This sequence joins TRBV5-5 and TRBJ2-1; perhaps TRBD1 as D (5 bases). CDR1 is SGHKS and CDR2 is YYEKEE in the germline V gene (reference sequence). Trimming pared 0 bases from V and 7 bases from J, leaving 11 bases between. The CDR3 contains 14 residues. The CDR3 DNA reads as TGTGCCAGCAGCTTGGAGGTAGGGGTAAATGAGCAGTTCTTC. As protein: CASSLEVGVNEQFF.

In the case of this clonotype: A clone one base away is much larger, so this may be a read error. This chain links TRBV20-1 with TRBJ2-1; D is possibly TRBD2 (6 bases). Germline V gives CDR1 DFQATT, CDR2 SNEGSKA (reference sequence). The CDR3 length is 16 residues. The CDR3 nucleotides are TGCAGTGCTAGAGATCTCGGAGGGAGCTCCTACGATGAGCAGTTCTTC. The encoded protein is CSARDLGGSSYDEQFF.

Remarks on this clonotype: At one of its ends the junction is not consistent with the germline gene, which may arise from a read error. The rearrangement uses TRBV19 and TRBJ2-1, with D perhaps given as TRBD1 or TRBD2 (5 bases each). CDR1 is LNHDA, CDR2 SQIVND, per germline (reference sequence). The length of the CDR3 is 15 residues. CDR3 sequence reads: CASSTTEGSYNERFF. The CDR3 DNA follows: TGTGCCAGTAGTACCACCGAGGGGTCCTACAATGAGCGGTTCTTC.